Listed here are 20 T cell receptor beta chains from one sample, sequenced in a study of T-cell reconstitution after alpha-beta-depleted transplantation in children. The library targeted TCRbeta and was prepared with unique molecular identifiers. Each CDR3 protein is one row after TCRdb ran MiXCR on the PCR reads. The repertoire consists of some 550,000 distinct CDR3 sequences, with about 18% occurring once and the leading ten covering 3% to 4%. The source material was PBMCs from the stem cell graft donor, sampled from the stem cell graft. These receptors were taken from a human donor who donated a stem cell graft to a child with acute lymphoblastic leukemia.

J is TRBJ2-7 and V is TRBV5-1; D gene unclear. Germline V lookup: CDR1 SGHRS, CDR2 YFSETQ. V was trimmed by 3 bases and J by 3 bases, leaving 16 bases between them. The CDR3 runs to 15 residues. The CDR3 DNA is TGCGCCAGCAGCTCCGGTCGTCCGGTTGGCTACGAGCAGTACTTC. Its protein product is CASSSGRPVGYEQYF.

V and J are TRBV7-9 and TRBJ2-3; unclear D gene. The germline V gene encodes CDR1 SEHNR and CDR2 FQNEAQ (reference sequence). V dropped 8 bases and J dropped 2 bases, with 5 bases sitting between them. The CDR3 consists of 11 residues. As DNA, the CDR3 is TGTGCCAGCGGAAACACAGATACGCAGTATTTT. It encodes CASGNTDTQYF. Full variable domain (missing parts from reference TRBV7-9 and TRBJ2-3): DTGVSQNPRHKITKRGQNVTFRCDPISEHNRLYWYRQTLGQGPEFLTYFQNEAQLEKSRLLSDRFSAERPKGSFSTLEIQRTEQGDSAMYLCASGNTDTQYFGPGTRLTVL.

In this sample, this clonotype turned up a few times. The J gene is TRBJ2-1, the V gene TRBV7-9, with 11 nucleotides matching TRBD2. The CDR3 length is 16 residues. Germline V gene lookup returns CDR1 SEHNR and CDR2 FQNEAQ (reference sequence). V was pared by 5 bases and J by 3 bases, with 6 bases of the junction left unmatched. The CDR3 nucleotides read TGTGCCAGCAGCGTTAGCGGGAGGGCCGACTACAATGAGCAGTTCTTC. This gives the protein CASSVSGRADYNEQFF.

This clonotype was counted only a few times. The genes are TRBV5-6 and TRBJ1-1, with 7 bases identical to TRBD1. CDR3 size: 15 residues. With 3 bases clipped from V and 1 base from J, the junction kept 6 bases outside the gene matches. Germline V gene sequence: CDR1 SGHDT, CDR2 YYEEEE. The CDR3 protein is CASSWRQGSNTEAFF. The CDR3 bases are TGTGCCAGCAGCTGGAGACAGGGTTCGAACACTGAAGCTTTCTTT. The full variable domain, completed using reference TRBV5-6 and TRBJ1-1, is DAGVTQSPTHLIKTRGQQVTLRCSPKSGHDTVSWYQQALGQGPQFIFQYYEEEERQRGNFPDRFSGHQFPNYSSELNVNALLLGDSALYLCASSWRQGSNTEAFFGQGTRLTVV.

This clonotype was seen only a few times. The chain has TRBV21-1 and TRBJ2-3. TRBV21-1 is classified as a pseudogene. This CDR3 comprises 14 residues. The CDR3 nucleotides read TGTGCCAGCAGCAAAAACATGGTTACAGATACGCAGTATTTT. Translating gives CASSKNMVTDTQYF.

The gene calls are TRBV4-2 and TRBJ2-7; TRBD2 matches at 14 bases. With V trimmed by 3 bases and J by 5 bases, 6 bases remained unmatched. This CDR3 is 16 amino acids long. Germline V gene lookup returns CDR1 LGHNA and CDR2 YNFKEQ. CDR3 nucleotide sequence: TGTGCCAGCAGCCATGGGACTAGCGGGAGAGCGGACGAGCAGTACTTC. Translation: CASSHGTSGRADEQYF.

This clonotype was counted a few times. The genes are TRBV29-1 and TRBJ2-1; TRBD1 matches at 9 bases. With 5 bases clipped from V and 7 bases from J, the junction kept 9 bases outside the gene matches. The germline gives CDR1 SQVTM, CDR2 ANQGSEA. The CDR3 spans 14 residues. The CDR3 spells CSVTTGGGWNEQFF. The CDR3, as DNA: TGCAGCGTTACCACAGGGGGCGGGTGGAATGAGCAGTTCTTC.

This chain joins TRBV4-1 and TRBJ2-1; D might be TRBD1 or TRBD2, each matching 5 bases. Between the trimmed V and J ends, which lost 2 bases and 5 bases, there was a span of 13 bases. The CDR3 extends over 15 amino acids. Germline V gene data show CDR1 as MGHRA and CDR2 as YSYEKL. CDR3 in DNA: TGCGCCAGCAGCCAATCCCGGGGCGGCAACAATGAGCAGTTCTTC. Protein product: CASSQSRGGNNEQFF.

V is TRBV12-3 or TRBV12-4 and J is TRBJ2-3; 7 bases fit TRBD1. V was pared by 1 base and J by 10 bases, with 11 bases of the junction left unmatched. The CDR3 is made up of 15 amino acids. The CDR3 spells CASSLEGANLIPQYF. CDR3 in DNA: TGTGCCAGCAGTTTAGAGGGGGCTAACTTGATACCGCAGTATTTT.

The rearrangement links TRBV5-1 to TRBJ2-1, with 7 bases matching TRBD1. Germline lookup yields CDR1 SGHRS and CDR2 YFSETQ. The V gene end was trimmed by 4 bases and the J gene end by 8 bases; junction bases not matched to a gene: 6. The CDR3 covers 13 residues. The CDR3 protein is CASSATGSHEQFF. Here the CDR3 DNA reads TGCGCCAGCAGCGCGACAGGGTCTCATGAGCAGTTCTTC.

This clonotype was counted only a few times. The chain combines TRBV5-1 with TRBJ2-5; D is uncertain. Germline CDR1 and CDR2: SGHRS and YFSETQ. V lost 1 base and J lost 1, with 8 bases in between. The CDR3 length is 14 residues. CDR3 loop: CASSLLEVQETQYF. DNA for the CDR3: TGCGCCAGCAGCTTGCTAGAGGTCCAAGAGACCCAGTACTTC.

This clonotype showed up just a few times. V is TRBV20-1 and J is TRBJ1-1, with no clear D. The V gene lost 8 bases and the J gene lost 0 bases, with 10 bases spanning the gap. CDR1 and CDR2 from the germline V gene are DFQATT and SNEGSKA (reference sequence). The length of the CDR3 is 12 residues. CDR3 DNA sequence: TGCAGTCCAGCGGAGATGAACACTGAAGCTTTCTTT. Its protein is CSPAEMNTEAFF.

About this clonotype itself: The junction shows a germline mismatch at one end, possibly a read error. CDR3 DNA: TGTGCCAGCAGCTTCTCTGGGCGGAAAGAGACCCAGTACTTC. It specifies CASSFSGRKETQYF. The V gene is TRBV5-1, the J gene TRBJ2-5; D ambiguous. The CDR3 has 14 amino acids. Germline-derived CDR1 and CDR2 are SGHRS and YFSETQ.

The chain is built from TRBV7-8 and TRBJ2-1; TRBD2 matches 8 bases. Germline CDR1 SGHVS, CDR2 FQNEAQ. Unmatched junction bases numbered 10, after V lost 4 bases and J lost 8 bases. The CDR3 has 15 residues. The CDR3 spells CASSSRTGTRYEQFF. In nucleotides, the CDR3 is TGTGCCAGCAGCTCACGTACCGGGACTAGATATGAGCAGTTCTTC.

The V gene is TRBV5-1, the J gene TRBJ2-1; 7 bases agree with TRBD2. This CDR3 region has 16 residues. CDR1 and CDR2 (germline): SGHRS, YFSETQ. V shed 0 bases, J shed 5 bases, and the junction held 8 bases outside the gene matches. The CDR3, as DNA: TGCGCCAGCAGCTTGGCCGGGCGGGAGTCGAACAATGAGCAGTTCTTC. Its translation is CASSLAGRESNNEQFF.

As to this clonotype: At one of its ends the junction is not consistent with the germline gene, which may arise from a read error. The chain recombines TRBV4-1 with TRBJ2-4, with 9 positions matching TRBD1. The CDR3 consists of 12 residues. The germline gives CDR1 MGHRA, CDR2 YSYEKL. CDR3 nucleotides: TGCGCCAGCAGCCAAGGGAGTAGGGACAGGGCCTTC. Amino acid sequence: CASSQGSRDRAF.

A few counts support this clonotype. CDR3: CASSVALAGGEDTQYF. CDR3 coding DNA: TGTGCCAGCAGCGTAGCACTAGCGGGAGGAGAAGATACGCAGTATTTT. The chain employs TRBV9 and TRBJ2-3, with TRBD2 identical over 12 bases. This CDR3 is built from 16 residues. Germline CDR1 SGDLS, CDR2 YYNGEE. J lost 5 bases, V lost 0 bases, and 4 bases had no gene match.

CDR3 nucleotides: TGTGCCAGCAGCCTACCACTAGCGGCAAGCACAGATACGCAGTATTTT. Translation: CASSLPLAASTDTQYF. The genes are TRBV12-3 or TRBV12-4 and TRBJ2-3; 8 bases align to TRBD2. This CDR3 is built from 16 residues. With 6 bases clipped from V and 0 bases from J, the junction kept 8 bases outside the gene matches.

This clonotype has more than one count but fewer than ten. The DNA for the CDR3 is TGCAGTGCTAGAGAAAAGAGCTCTGGAAACACCATATATTTT. Amino acid sequence: CSAREKSSGNTIYF. This chain joins TRBV20-1 and TRBJ1-3, with D hard to call. V shed 0 bases and J shed 0 bases, with 6 bases lying between them. Germline V lookup: CDR1 DFQATT, CDR2 SNEGSKA (reference sequence). This CDR3 has 14 residues.

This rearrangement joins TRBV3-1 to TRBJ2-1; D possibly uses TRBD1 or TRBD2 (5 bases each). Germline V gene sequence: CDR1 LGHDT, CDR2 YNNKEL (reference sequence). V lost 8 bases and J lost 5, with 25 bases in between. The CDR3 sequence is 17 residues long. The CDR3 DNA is TGTGCCAGCTCCATCTTTCGGGGCCTCCTGGGGGACAATGAGCAGTTCTTC. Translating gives CASSIFRGLLGDNEQFF.